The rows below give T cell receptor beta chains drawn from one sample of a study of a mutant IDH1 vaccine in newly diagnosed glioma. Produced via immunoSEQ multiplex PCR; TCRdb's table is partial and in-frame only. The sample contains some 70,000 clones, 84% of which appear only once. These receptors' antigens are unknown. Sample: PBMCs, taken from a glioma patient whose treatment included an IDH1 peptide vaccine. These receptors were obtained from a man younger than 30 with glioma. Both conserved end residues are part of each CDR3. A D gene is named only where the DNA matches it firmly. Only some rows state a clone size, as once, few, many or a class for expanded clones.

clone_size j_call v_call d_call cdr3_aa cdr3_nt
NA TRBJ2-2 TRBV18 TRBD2 CASSPPGGANTGELFF TGTGCCAGCTCACCACCGGGAGGGGCGAACACCGGGGAGCTGTTTTTT
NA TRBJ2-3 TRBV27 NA CASSFSFRETDTQYF TGTGCCAGCAGTTTCTCCTTCCGGGAAACAGATACGCAGTATTTT
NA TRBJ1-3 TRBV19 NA CASGATVSSGNTIYF TGTGCCAGTGGGGCGACAGTCAGCTCTGGAAACACCATATATTTT
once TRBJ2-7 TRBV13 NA CASSLGSEKKYF TGTGCCAGCAGCTTAGGCAGCGAGAAAAAATACTTC
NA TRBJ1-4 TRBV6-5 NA CASSASWGEKLFF TGTGCCAGCAGTGCTAGTTGGGGTGAAAAACTGTTTTTT
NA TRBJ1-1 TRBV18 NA CASSPQRPNTEAFF TGTGCCAGCTCACCGCAGAGGCCGAACACTGAAGCTTTCTTT
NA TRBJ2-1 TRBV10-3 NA CAISEWRHKGNEQFF TGTGCCATCAGTGAGTGGCGTCACAAAGGCAATGAGCAGTTCTTC
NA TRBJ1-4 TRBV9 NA CASSVGVAVVNEKLFF TGTGCCAGCAGCGTAGGGGTTGCGGTCGTAAATGAAAAACTGTTTTTT
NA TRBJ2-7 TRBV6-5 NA CASSYSPSTGEQYF TGTGCCAGCAGTTATAGTCCCTCGACAGGCGAGCAGTACTTC
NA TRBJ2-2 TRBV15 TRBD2 CATSTGLAGGNTGELFF TGTGCCACCAGCACGGGACTAGCGGGGGGGAACACCGGGGAGCTGTTTTTT